The 2 T cell receptor beta chains given below trace back to one sample, sequenced in a study of breast tumors, draining lymph nodes, adjacent tissues. TCRdb re-called the multiplex PCR reads through MiXCR, storing one row per CDR3 protein. This sample has fewer than 300,000 distinct CDR3 sequences, with roughly 32% found just once. Breast cancer patients provided tissue from their axillary draining lymph nodes. Sequencing was carried out using axillary lymph node tissue. The receptors come from a female donor with breast cancer. Some clones in this sample may be carry-over from other donors' samples.

This CDR3 is CASSIPPENSNQPQHF. DNA for the CDR3: TGTGCCAGTAGTATACCCCCCGAGAATAGCAATCAGCCCCAGCATTTT. The chain joins TRBV19 to TRBJ1-5, with unresolved D. There are 16 residues in the CDR3. Trimming left V 2 bases short and J 0 bases short, with 11 bases between. Germline assignment: CDR1 LNHDA and CDR2 SQIVND (reference sequence).

This clonotype was detected ten times or more. The chain has TRBV2 and TRBJ2-1, with D possibly being TRBD1 (5 bases). Per germline, CDR1 SNHLY and CDR2 FYNNEI. This CDR3 has 17 amino acids. Trimming left V 7 bases short and J 4 bases short, with 23 bases between. Here the CDR3 reads CASTNRMVPSGYNEQFF. CDR3 bases: TGTGCCAGCACAAACAGGATGGTGCCATCCGGGTACAATGAGCAGTTCTTC.